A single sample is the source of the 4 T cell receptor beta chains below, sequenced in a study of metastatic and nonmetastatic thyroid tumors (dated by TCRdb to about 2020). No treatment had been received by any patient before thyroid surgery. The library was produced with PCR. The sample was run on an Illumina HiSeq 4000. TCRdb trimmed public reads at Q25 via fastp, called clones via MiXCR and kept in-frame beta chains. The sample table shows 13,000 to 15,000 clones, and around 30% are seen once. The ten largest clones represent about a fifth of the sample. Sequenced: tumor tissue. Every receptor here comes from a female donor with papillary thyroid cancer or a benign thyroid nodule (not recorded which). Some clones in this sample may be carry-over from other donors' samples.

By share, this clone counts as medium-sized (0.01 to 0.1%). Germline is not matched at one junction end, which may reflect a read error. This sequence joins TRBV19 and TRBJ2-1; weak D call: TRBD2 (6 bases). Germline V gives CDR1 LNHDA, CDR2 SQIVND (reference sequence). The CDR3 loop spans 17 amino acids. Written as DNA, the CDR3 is TGTGCCAGTAGCATAGGCGGAAGCGGGCTCCCCTACAATGAGCAGTTCTTC. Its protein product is CASSIGGSGLPYNEQFF. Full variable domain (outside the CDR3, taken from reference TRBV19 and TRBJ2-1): DGGITQSPKYLFRKEGQNVTLSCEQNLNHDAMYWYRQDPGQGLRLIYYSQIVNDFQKGDIAEGYSVSREKKESFPLTVTSAQKNPTAFYLCASSIGGSGLPYNEQFFGPGTRLTVL.

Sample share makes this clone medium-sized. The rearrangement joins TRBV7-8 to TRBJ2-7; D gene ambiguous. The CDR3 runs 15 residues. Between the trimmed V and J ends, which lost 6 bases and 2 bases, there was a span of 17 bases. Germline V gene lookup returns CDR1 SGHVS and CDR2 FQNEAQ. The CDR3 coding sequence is TGTGCCAGCAGGCTACTCGGGTTGGGAACCTACGAGCAGTACTTC. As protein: CASRLLGLGTYEQYF.

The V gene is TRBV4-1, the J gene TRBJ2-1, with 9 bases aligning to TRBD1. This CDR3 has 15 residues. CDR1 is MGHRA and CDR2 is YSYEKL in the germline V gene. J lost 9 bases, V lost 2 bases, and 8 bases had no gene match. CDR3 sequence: CASSQPGQGRGEQFF. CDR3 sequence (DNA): TGCGCCAGCAGCCAACCGGGACAGGGTCGTGGTGAGCAGTTCTTC.

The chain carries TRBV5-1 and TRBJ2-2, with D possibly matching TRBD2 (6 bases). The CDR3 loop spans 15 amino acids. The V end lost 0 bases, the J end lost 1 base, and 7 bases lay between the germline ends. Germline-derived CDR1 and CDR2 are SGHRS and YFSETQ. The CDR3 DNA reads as TGCGCCAGCAGCTTGGAGCGGGTGAACACCGGGGAGCTGTTTTTT. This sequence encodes CASSLERVNTGELFF.